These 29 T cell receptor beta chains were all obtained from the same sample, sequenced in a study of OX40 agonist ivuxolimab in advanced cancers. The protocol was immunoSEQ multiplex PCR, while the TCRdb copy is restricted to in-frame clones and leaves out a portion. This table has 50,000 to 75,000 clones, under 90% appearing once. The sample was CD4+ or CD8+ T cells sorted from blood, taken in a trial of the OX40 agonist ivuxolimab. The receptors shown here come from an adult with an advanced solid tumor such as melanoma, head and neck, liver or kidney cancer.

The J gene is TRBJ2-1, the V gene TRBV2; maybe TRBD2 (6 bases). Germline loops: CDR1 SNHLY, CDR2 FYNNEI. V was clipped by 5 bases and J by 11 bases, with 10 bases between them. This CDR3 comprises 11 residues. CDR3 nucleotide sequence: TGTGCCAGCAGTCAGGCGGGGCAGCAGTTCTTC. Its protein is CASSQAGQQFF. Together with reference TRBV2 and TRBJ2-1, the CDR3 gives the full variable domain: EPEVTQTPSHQVTQMGQEVILRCVPISNHLYFYWYRQILGQKVEFLVSFYNNEISEKSEIFDDQFSVERPDGSNFTLKIRSTKLEDSAMYFCASSQAGQQFFGPGTRLTVL.

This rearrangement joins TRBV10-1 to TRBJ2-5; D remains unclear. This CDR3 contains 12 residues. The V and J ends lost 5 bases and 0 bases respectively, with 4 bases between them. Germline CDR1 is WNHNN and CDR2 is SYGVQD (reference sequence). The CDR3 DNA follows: TGCGCCAGCAGTAAGGACCAAGAGACCCAGTACTTC. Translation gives CASSKDQETQYF.

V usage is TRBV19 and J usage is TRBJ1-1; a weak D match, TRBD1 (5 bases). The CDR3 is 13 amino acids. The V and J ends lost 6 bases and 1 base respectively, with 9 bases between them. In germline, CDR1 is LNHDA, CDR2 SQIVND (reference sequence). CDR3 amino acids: CASSDQGNTEAFF. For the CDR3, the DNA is TGTGCCAGTAGCGATCAGGGGAACACTGAAGCTTTCTTT.

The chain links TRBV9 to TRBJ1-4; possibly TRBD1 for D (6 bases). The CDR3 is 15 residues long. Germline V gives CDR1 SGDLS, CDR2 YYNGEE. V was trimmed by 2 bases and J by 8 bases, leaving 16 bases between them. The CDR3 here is CASSVGGGLSEKLFF. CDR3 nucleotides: TGTGCCAGCAGCGTCGGGGGGGGCCTTTCAGAAAAACTGTTTTTT.

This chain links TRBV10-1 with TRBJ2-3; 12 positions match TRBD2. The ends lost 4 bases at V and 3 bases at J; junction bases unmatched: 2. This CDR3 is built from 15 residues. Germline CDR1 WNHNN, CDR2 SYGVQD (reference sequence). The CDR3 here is CASSGTSGRTDTQYF. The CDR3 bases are TGCGCCAGCAGTGGAACTAGCGGGAGGACAGATACGCAGTATTTT.

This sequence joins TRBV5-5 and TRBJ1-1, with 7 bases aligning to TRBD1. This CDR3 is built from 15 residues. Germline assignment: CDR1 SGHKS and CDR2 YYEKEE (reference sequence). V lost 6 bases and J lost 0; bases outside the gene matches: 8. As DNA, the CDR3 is TGTGCCAGCACCGCCAAGGGGACAGTGAACACTGAAGCTTTCTTT. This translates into CASTAKGTVNTEAFF.

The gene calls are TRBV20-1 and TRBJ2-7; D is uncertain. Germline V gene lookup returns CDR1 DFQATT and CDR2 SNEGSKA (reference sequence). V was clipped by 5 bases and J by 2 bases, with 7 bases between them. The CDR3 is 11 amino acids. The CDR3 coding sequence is TGCAGTGCTGGCGAGACCTACGAGCAGTACTTC. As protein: CSAGETYEQYF.

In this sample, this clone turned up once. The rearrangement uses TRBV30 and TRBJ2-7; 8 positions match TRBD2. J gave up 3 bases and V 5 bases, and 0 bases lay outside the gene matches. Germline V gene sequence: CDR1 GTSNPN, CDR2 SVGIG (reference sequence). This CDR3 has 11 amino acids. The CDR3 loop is CAWGTSYEQYF. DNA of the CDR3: TGTGCCTGGGGGACTAGCTACGAGCAGTACTTC.

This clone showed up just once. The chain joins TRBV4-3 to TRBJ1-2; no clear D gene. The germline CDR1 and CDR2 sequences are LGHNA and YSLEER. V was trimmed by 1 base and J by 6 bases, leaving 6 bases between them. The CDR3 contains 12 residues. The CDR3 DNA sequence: TGCGCCAGCAGCCAAGGGGGAAATGGCTACACCTTC. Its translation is CASSQGGNGYTF.

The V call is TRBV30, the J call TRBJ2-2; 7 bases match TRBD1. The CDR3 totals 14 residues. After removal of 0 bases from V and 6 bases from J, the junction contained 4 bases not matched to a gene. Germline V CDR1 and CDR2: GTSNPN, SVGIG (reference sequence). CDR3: CAWSVTGVAGELFF. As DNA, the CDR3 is TGTGCCTGGAGTGTAACAGGGGTTGCCGGGGAGCTGTTTTTT.

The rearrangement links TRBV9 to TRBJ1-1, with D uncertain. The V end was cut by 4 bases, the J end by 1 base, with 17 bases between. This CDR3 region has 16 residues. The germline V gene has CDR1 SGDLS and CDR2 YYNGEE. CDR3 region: CASSPQGWSGNTEAFF. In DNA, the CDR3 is TGTGCCAGCAGCCCCCAAGGTTGGTCAGGGAACACTGAAGCTTTCTTT.

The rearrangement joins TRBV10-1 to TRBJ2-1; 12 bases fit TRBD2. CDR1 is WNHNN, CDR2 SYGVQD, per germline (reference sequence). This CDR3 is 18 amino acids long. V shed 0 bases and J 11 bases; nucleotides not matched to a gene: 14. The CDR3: CASSESIRLAGAIPKQFF. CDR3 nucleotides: TGCGCCAGCAGTGAGTCGATTAGACTAGCGGGGGCCATACCAAAGCAGTTCTTC.

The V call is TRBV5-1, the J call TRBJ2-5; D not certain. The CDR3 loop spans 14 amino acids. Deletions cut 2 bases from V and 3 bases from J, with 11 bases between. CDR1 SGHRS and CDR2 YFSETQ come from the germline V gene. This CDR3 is CASSFRLGKETQYF. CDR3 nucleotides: TGCGCCAGCAGCTTCCGACTTGGGAAAGAGACCCAGTACTTC.

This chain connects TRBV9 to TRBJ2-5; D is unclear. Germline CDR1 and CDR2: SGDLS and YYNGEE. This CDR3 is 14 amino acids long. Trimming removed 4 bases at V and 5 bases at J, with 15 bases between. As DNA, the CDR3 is TGTGCCAGCAGCCCAAAGGTTGCTTTCGAGACCCAGTACTTC. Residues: CASSPKVAFETQYF.

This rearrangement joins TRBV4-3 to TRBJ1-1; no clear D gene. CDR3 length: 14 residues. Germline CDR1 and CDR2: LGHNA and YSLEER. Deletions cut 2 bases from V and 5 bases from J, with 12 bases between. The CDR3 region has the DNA TGCGCCAGCAGCCAACCGGGGTCAGGTACTGAAGCTTTCTTT. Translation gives CASSQPGSGTEAFF.

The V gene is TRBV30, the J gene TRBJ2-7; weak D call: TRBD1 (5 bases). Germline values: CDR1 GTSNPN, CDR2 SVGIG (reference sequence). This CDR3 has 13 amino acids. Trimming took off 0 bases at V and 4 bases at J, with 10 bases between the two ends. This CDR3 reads CAWSVGADYEQYF. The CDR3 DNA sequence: TGTGCCTGGAGTGTAGGGGCTGATTACGAGCAGTACTTC.

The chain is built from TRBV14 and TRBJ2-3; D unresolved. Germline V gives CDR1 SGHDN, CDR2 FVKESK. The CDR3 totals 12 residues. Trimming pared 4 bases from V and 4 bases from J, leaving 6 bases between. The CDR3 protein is CASSPPPDTQYF. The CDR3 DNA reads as TGTGCCAGCAGCCCCCCCCCAGATACGCAGTATTTT.

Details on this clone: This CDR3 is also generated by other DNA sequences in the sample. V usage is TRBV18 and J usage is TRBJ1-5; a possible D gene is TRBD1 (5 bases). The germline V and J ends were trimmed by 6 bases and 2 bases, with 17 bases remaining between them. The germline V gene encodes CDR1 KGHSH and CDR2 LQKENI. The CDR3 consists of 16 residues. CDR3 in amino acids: CASSLATLGGNQPQHF. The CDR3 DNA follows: TGTGCCAGCTCCCTCGCCACCCTAGGGGGCAATCAGCCCCAGCATTTT.

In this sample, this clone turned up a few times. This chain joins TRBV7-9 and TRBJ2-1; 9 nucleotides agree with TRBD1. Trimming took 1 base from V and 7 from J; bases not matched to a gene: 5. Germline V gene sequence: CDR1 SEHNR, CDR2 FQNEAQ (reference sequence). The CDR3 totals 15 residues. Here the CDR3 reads CASSLGGQGKNEQFF. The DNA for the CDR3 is TGTGCCAGCAGCTTAGGGGGACAGGGAAAAAATGAGCAGTTCTTC.

The CDR3 is CATSRGDLDTQYF. CDR3 sequence (DNA): TGTGCCACCAGCAGAGGGGACCTGGATACGCAGTATTTT. The chain employs TRBV15 and TRBJ2-3, with D perhaps TRBD1 or TRBD2 (5 bases each). V was cut by 1 base and J by 6 bases, with 8 bases left in between. The V gene's germline CDR1 is LNHNV and CDR2 YYDKDF (reference sequence). The CDR3 runs 13 residues.

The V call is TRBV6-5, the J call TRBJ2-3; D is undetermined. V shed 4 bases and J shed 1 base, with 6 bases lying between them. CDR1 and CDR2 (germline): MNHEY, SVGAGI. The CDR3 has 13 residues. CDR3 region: CASSSSRTDTQYF. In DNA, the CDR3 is TGTGCCAGCAGTTCTTCCCGCACAGATACGCAGTATTTT.

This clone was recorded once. Here the CDR3 reads CASSPQGQVNTEAFF. CDR3 bases: TGTGCCAGCAGTCCCCAGGGACAGGTGAACACTGAAGCTTTCTTT. The V gene is TRBV6-4, the J gene TRBJ1-1, with 8 positions matching TRBD1. Germline V gives CDR1 MRHNA, CDR2 SNTAGT. V shed 5 bases and J 0 bases; nucleotides not matched to a gene: 5. This CDR3 region has 15 residues.

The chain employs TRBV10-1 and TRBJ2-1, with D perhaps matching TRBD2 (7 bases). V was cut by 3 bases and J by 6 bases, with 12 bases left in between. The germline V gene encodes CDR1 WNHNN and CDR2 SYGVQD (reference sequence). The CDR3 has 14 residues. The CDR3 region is CASSDGGGSNEQFF. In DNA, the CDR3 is TGCGCCAGCAGTGACGGCGGGGGCTCCAATGAGCAGTTCTTC.

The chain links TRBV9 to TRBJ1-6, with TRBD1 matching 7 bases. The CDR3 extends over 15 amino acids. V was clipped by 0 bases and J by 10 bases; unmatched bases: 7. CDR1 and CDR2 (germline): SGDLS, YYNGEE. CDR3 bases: TGTGCCAGCAGCGTAGAAGGGGGCCTTTCGTCACCCCTCCACTTT. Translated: CASSVEGGLSSPLHF.

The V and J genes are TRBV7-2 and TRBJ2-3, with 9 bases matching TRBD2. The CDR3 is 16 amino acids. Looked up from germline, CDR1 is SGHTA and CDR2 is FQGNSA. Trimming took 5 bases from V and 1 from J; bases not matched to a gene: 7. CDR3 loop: CASSLASGVRTDTQYF. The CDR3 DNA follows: TGTGCCAGCAGCCTCGCTAGCGGGGTACGCACAGATACGCAGTATTTT.

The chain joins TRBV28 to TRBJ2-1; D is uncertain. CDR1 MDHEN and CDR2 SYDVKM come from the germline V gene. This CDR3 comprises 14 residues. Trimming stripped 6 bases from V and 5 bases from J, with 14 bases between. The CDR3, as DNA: TGTGCCAGCAGCCCTACCCGGAGCCACAATGAGCAGTTCTTC. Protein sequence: CASSPTRSHNEQFF.

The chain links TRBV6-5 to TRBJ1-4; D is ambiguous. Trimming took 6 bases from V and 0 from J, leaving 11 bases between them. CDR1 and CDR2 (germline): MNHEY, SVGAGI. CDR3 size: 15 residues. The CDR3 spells CASRSQMATNEKLFF. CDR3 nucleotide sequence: TGTGCCAGCAGAAGCCAGATGGCAACTAATGAAAAACTGTTTTTT.

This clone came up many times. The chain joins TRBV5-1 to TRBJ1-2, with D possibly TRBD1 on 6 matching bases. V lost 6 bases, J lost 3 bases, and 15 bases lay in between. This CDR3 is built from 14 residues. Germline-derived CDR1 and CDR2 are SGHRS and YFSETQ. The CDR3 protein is CASTPDQGHYGYTF. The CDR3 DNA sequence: TGCGCCAGCACCCCGGATCAGGGGCACTATGGCTACACCTTC.

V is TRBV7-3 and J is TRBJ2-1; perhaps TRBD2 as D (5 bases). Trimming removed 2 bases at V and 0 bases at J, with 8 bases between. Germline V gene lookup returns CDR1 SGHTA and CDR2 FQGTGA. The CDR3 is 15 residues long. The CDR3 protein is CASSLRRSSYNEQFF. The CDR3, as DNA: TGTGCCAGCAGCTTACGGAGGAGCTCCTACAATGAGCAGTTCTTC.